The TCR beta chain described here comes from a study of chemoradiotherapy in HPV16-positive cancers. This table comes from immunoSEQ multiplex PCR, and its TCRdb copy is limited to in-frame clones, with some not included. The repertoire holds roughly 9,800 clones, with roughly two thirds as singletons. The source is a human donor with HPV-associated anogenital cancer. Sample collection was performed from a patient who underwent chemoradiotherapy.

CDR3 protein: CASSRTSGGAVPDTQYF. The CDR3 DNA reads as TGTGCCAGCAGCCGGACTAGCGGGGGGGCGGTTCCAGATACGCAGTATTTT. J is TRBJ2-3 and V is TRBV7-9, with 15 bases that match TRBD2. Germline CDR1 is SEHNR and CDR2 is FQNEAQ (reference sequence). Germline trimming cut 5 bases from V and 4 bases from J; bases unmatched to any gene: 7. The CDR3 is 17 residues long. Full variable domain (rest looked up from reference TRBV7-9 and TRBJ2-3): DTGVSQNPRHKITKRGQNVTFRCDPISEHNRLYWYRQTLGQGPEFLTYFQNEAQLEKSRLLSDRFSAERPKGSFSTLEIQRTEQGDSAMYLCASSRTSGGAVPDTQYFGPGTRLTVL.